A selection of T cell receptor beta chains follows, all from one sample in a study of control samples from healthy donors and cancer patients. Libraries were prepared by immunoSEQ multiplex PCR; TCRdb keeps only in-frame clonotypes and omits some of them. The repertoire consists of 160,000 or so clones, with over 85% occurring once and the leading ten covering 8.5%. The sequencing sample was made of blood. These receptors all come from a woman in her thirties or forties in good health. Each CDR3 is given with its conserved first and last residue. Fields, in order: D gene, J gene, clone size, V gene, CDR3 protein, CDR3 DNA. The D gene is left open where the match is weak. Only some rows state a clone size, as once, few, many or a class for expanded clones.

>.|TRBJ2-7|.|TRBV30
CAWSVNRAEQYF
TGTGCCTGGAGTGTTAACAGGGCCGAGCAGTACTTC
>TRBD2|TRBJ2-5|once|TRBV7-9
CASSSSGRAGETQYF
TGTGCCAGCAGCTCGAGCGGGAGGGCGGGAGAGACCCAGTACTTC
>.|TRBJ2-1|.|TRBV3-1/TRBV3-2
CASSQELARGNEQFF
TGTGCCAGCAGCCAAGAACTAGCTAGGGGGAATGAGCAGTTCTTC
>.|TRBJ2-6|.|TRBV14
CASRPSGANVLTF
TGTGCCAGCAGGCCATCTGGGGCCAACGTCCTGACTTTC
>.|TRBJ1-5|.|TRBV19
CASSLFRGADQPQHF
TGTGCCAGTAGTCTCTTTAGGGGGGCCGATCAGCCCCAGCATTTT
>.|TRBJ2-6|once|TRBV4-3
CASSQVGAGANVLTF
TGCGCCAGCAGCCAAGTAGGGGCTGGGGCCAACGTCCTGACTTTC
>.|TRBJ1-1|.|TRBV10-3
CAISEGSEAFF
TGTGCCATCAGTGAAGGTTCTGAAGCTTTCTTT
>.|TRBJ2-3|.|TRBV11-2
CASSLGKGQGRSTDTQYF
TGTGCCAGCAGCTTAGGGAAGGGGCAGGGTCGCAGCACAGATACGCAGTATTTT
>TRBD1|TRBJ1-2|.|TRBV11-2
CASSLALGTGGLRGYTF
TGTGCCAGCAGCTTAGCCCTGGGGACAGGGGGCCTACGGGGCTACACCTTC
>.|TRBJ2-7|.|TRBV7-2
CASRKDSYEQYF
TGTGCCAGCAGGAAAGACTCCTACGAGCAGTACTTC
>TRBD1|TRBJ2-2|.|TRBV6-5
CASSYSGQGVGELFF
TGTGCCAGCAGTTACAGCGGACAGGGGGTCGGGGAGCTGTTTTTT
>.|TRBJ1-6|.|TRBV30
CAWSLYSQGYNSPLHF
TGTGCCTGGAGTCTCTACTCACAGGGTTATAATTCACCCCTCCACTTT
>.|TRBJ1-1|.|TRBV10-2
CASRPPRASRGTEAFF
TGCGCCAGCAGGCCCCCCAGGGCCAGTCGGGGCACTGAAGCTTTCTTT
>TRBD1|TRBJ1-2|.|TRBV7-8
CASSSRTGTNYGYTF
TGTGCCAGCAGCTCCCGGACAGGGACTAACTATGGCTACACCTTC
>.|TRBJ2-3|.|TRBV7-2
CASSLPSTDTQYF
TGTGCCAGCAGCTTACCCTCGACGGATACGCAGTATTTT
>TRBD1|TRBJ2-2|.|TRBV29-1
CSVSTPGGQGNTGELFF
TGCAGCGTTTCAACCCCTGGGGGACAGGGAAACACCGGGGAGCTGTTTTTT
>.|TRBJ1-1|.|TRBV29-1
CSVGELNTEAFF
TGCAGCGTTGGGGAACTGAACACTGAAGCTTTCTTT
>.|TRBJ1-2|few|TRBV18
CASSPPSVTGYGYTF
TGTGCCAGCTCACCACCGTCGGTTACAGGCTATGGCTACACCTTC
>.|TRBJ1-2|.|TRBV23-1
CASSPLGVAHYGYTF
TGCGCCAGCAGCCCCCTCGGGGTGGCTCACTATGGCTACACCTTC
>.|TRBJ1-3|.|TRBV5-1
CASSSQTRGSGNTIYF
TGCGCCAGCAGCTCTCAAACGCGAGGATCTGGAAACACCATATATTTT